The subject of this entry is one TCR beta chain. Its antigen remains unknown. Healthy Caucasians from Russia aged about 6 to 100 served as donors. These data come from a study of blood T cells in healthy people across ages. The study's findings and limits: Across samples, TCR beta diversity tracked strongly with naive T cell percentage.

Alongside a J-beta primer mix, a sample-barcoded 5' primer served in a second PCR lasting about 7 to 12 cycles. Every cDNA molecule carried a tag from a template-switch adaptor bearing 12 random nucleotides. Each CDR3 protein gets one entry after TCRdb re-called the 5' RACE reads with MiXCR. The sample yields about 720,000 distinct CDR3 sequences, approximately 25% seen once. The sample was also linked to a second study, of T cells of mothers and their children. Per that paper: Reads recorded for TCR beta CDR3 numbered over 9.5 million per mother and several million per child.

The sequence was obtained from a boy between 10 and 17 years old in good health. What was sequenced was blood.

The CDR3 bases are TGTGCCACCAGCACCCCAGCGGTAGTCACTGAAGCTTTCTTT. It codes for CATSTPAVVTEAFF. This sequence joins TRBV15 and TRBJ1-1; D unclear. With 4 bases removed from V and 4 bases from J, the gap between germline ends came to 13 bases. The CDR3 runs 14 residues. Germline lookup yields CDR1 LNHNV and CDR2 YYDKDF (reference sequence).